This section outlines one T cell receptor beta chain sequence together with its context. What it recognizes is unknown. This sample is part of a study of cytomegalovirus exposure and HLA in healthy donors. General study results and limits: The authors assumed roughly uniform sequencing depth across donors for presence/absence analyses. Analyzed later, most CMV-associated TCR beta chains appeared HLA-restricted.

PCR employed 60 Vbeta and 13 Jbeta primers. Only in-frame clones appear in the TCRdb table, and some are missing; sequencing was by immunoSEQ multiplex PCR. The data contain approximately 170,000 clones, about four fifths of them singletons. Germline values: CDR1 SGHAT, CDR2 FQNNGV. Trimming took 0 bases from V and 3 from J, leaving 5 bases between them. The CDR3 length is 13 residues. The sequence came from a male donor in good health and CMV-seronegative. The sample was PBMCs. The rearrangement joins TRBV11-2 to TRBJ1-1; D ambiguous. CDR3 protein: CASSLDFDTEAFF. The CDR3 nucleotides read TGTGCCAGCAGCTTAGACTTCGACACTGAAGCTTTCTTT.